This T cell receptor beta chain was sequenced for a study of blood T cell repertoires in COVID-19. The authors' processing: Amplified reference gene primers provided the basis for estimating nucleated cell counts. Assay: immunoSEQ multiplex PCR; the TCRdb copy retains only in-frame clones and omits some. For V, J and clone size, that table is used; D and trimming come from the DNA. The sample has fewer than 350,000 clones, over 80% seen once. Cohort placement rested on clinical history that participants reported themselves. The TCR was taken from a woman aged 25-40 years with acute COVID-19. The sample consisted of PBMCs or T cells enriched from blood (not recorded which).

CDR3: CASILLAGGPDTQYF. The CDR3 nucleotides read TGTGCCAGCATCCTACTAGCGGGAGGGCCAGATACGCAGTATTTT. The V gene is TRBV2, the J gene TRBJ2-3; 13 bases fit TRBD2. The CDR3 has 15 amino acids. Looked up from germline, CDR1 is SNHLY and CDR2 is FYNNEI. V lost 7 bases to trimming and J lost 4 bases; unmatched junction nucleotides: 5.